Presented here are 16 T cell receptor beta chains from one specimen sequenced in a study of identical twins. One entry per CDR3 protein results from TCRdb running MiXCR on the 5' RACE reads. The data hold around 280,000 distinct CDR3 sequences, with approximately 8% observed a single time. Separately, the same data were catalogued under a study of yellow fever vaccine responses in identical twins.

Input material: memory (CD45RO+) T cells sorted from blood. These receptors were taken from a woman aged 18-30 years in good health.

The J gene is TRBJ1-2, the V gene TRBV7-9; no firm D call. Per the germline V gene, CDR1 is SEHNR and CDR2 is FQNEAQ (reference sequence). The CDR3 totals 13 residues. Trimming removed 1 base at V and 1 base at J, with 4 bases between. The CDR3 protein is CASSLEVNYGYTF. CDR3 DNA: TGTGCCAGCAGCTTAGAGGTTAACTATGGCTACACCTTC.

The J gene is TRBJ2-3, the V gene TRBV5-6; D ambiguous. Germline V gene sequence: CDR1 SGHDT, CDR2 YYEEEE. The CDR3 has 14 residues. Trimming took off 4 bases at V and 7 bases at J, with 16 bases between the two ends. The CDR3 coding sequence is TGTGCCAGCAGCCCAGGCCTTCTCACTAATACGCAGTATTTT. Residues: CASSPGLLTNTQYF.

The J gene is TRBJ2-5, the V gene TRBV2, with 7 bases lining up with TRBD1. Germline CDR1 and CDR2: SNHLY and FYNNEI. The CDR3 runs 14 residues. The CDR3 DNA reads TGTGCTAGCCACCCCGGGACAGCACAAGAGACCCAGTACTTC. This translates into CASHPGTAQETQYF.

V and J are TRBV14 and TRBJ1-3; the D is unclear. The CDR3 is 14 amino acids. Germline-derived CDR1 and CDR2 are SGHDN and FVKESK. V dropped 6 bases and J dropped 0 bases, with 9 bases sitting between them. Written as DNA, the CDR3 is TGTGCCAGCAGACGGACCAACTCTGGAAACACCATATATTTT. Its protein is CASRRTNSGNTIYF. Full variable domain (missing parts from reference TRBV14 and TRBJ1-3): EAGVTQFPSHSVIEKGQTVTLRCDPISGHDNLYWYRRVMGKEIKFLLHFVKESKQDESGMPNNRFLAERTGGTYSTLKVQPAELEDSGVYFCASRRTNSGNTIYFGEGSWLTVV.

This clonotype has at least ten counts. The CDR3 region has the DNA TGTGCCAGCAGTTTATGGGCCAGCGGGAAACACAATGAGCAGTTCTTC. This encodes CASSLWASGKHNEQFF. The genes are TRBV28 and TRBJ2-1; 7 bases fit TRBD2. The CDR3 covers 16 residues. The germline V gene encodes CDR1 MDHEN and CDR2 SYDVKM. Germline trimming cut 0 bases from V and 5 bases from J; bases unmatched to any gene: 7. Combining the CDR3 with reference TRBV28 and TRBJ2-1 gives the whole variable domain DVKVTQSSRYLVKRTGEKVFLECVQDMDHENMFWYRQDPGLGLRLIYFSYDVKMKEKGDIPEGYSVSREKKERFSLILESASTNQTSMYLCASSLWASGKHNEQFFGPGTRLTVL.

V and J are TRBV25-1 and TRBJ2-1; 11 bases are shared with TRBD2. CDR3 length: 18 residues. Germline-derived CDR1 and CDR2 are MGHDK and SYGVNS. The V gene end was trimmed by 2 bases and the J gene end by 8 bases; junction bases not matched to a gene: 14. The CDR3 DNA is TGTGCCAGCAGTGAAGATACGGGAAAGGGACTAGCGGCCCATGAGCAGTTCTTC. This encodes CASSEDTGKGLAAHEQFF.

The chain carries TRBV14 and TRBJ2-5; 9 nucleotides match TRBD2. CDR1 is SGHDN, CDR2 FVKESK, per germline. The V segment lost 4 bases and the J segment 6 bases; nucleotides outside the gene matches: 15. The CDR3 is 17 residues long. The DNA for the CDR3 is TGTGCCAGCAGCCGCCTCGGTGGCGGGGGGGCCGTAAAGACCCAGTACTTC. Residues: CASSRLGGGGAVKTQYF.

A few counts support this clonotype. The rearrangement uses TRBV19 and TRBJ2-7, with 10 bases matching TRBD1. V lost 4 bases to trimming and J lost 3 bases; unmatched junction nucleotides: 12. This CDR3 is 17 amino acids long. The germline V gene has CDR1 LNHDA and CDR2 SQIVND (reference sequence). This CDR3 reads CASSTNRTGGDNYEQYV. CDR3 DNA: TGTGCCAGTAGTACAAATCGGACAGGGGGAGATAACTACGAGCAGTACGTC.

V and J are TRBV6-1 and TRBJ2-3, with D perhaps matching TRBD2 (5 bases). CDR1 MNHNS and CDR2 SASEGT come from the germline V gene. V dropped 5 bases and J dropped 4 bases, with 13 bases sitting between them. The CDR3 totals 14 residues. The CDR3 bases are TGTGCCAGCAGTCGGGGAGCTCCGGCAGATACGCAGTATTTT. Protein product: CASSRGAPADTQYF.

This chain links TRBV12-3 or TRBV12-4 with TRBJ1-5; perhaps TRBD1 as D (6 bases). The CDR3 consists of 16 residues. Trimming left V 1 base short and J 2 bases short, with 12 bases between. Written as DNA, the CDR3 is TGTGCCAGCAGTTTAGGCCAGGGGATAGGCAATCAGCCCCAGCATTTT. This sequence encodes CASSLGQGIGNQPQHF.

This clonotype was seen repeatedly, ten times or more. The chain uses TRBV3-1 and TRBJ1-5, with 10 bases aligning to TRBD1. The V and J ends lost 1 base and 6 bases, in that order; junction bases with no gene match: 3. This CDR3 is built from 15 residues. Germline V gene data show CDR1 as LGHDT and CDR2 as YNNKEL (reference sequence). DNA of the CDR3: TGTGCCAGCAGCCAAGGACAGGGGGCTGTTCAGCCCCAGCATTTT. This sequence encodes CASSQGQGAVQPQHF.

The chain combines TRBV20-1 with TRBJ1-4, with TRBD1 as a possible D gene (6 bases). V lost 3 bases and J 5 bases, leaving 10 bases between the germline ends. Per the germline V gene, CDR1 is DFQATT and CDR2 is SNEGSKA (reference sequence). This CDR3 spans 13 amino acids. In DNA form, the CDR3 reads TGCAGTGCTAGGGACAGTTCGAATGAAAAACTGTTTTTT. This sequence encodes CSARDSSNEKLFF.

The rearrangement joins TRBV6-5 to TRBJ2-5; D possibly uses TRBD1 or TRBD2 (7 bases each). CDR3 length equals 18 residues. The V gene's germline CDR1 is MNHEY and CDR2 SVGAGI. V gave up 4 bases and J gave up 0 bases, with 21 bases separating them. The CDR3 protein is CASSLMGGGQPYQETQYF. As DNA, the CDR3 is TGTGCCAGCAGTTTAATGGGGGGGGGACAGCCGTACCAAGAGACCCAGTACTTC.

This clonotype came up many times. In DNA form, the CDR3 reads TGTGCCAGCAGTTTGTCTGGCAGCGCGAGCAATCAGCCCCAGCATTTT. Protein: CASSLSGSASNQPQHF. The rearrangement links TRBV12-3 or TRBV12-4 to TRBJ1-5; D is undetermined. V shed 3 bases and J shed 1 base, with 13 bases lying between them. CDR3 length: 16 amino acids.

This clonotype was observed a handful of times. An end of the junction does not agree with germline; a read error may underlie this. This rearrangement joins TRBV20-1 to TRBJ2-1; 12 nucleotides match TRBD1. The length of the CDR3 is 17 residues. The germline gives CDR1 DFQATT, CDR2 SNEGSKA (reference sequence). The DNA of the CDR3 is TGCTGTGCTAGACCGCCCCCGGGACAGGGGGCAATCAATGAGCAGTTCTTC. It codes for CCARPPPGQGAINEQFF.

The gene calls are TRBV6-1 and TRBJ1-2, with D unresolved. Germline V gene sequence: CDR1 MNHNS, CDR2 SASEGT. The CDR3 runs to 15 residues. Trimming cost V 7 bases and J 7 bases, with 22 bases left between them. The CDR3, as DNA: TGTGCCAGCACCGCCCCCGGGAAAAATGAGGGTGGCTACACCTTC. Translating gives CASTAPGKNEGGYTF.